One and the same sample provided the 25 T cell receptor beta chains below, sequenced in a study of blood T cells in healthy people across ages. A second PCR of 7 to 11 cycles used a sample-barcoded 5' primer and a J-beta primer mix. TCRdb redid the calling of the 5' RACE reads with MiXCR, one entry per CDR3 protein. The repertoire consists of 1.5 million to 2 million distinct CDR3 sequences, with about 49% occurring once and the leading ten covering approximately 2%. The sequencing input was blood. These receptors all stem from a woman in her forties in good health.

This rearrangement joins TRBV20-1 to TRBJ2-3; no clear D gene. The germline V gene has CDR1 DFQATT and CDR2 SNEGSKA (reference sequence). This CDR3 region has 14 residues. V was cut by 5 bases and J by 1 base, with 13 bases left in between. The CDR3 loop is CSADGYLRTDTQYF. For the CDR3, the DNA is TGCAGTGCTGACGGTTATTTGCGCACAGATACGCAGTATTTT.

CDR3 nucleotides: TGTGCCAGCAGCCAAGGGTCACGGCCCTACGAGCAGTACTTC. Its translation: CASSQGSRPYEQYF. This chain links TRBV14 with TRBJ2-7, with no clear D. Per the germline V gene, CDR1 is SGHDN and CDR2 is FVKESK. The CDR3 sequence is 14 residues long. The V and J ends lost 1 base and 2 bases respectively, with 9 bases between them.

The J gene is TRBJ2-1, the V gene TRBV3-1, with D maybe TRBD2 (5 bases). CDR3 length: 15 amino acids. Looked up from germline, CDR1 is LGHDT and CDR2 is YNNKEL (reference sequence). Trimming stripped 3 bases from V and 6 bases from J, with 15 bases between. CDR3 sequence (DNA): TGTGCCAGCAGCCAGGCTCGGACTGCCTTCAATGAGCAGTTCTTC. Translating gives CASSQARTAFNEQFF.

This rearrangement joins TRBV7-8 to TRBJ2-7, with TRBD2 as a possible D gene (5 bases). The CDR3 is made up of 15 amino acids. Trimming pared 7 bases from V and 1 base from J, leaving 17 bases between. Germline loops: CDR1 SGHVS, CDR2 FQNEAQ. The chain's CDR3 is CASNPWAGRSYEQYF. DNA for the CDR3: TGTGCCAGCAACCCGTGGGCGGGCAGGTCCTACGAGCAGTACTTC.

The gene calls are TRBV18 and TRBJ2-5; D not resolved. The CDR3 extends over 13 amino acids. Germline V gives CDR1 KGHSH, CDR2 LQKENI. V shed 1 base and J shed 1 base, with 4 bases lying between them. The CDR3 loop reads CASSPLAQETQYF. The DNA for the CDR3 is TGTGCCAGCTCACCACTAGCCCAAGAGACCCAGTACTTC.

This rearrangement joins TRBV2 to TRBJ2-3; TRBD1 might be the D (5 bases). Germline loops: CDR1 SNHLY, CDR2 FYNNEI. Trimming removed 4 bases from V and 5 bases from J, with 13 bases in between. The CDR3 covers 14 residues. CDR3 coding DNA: TGTGCCAGCAGTGTGACCCCAGGGCTAGATACGCAGTATTTT. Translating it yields CASSVTPGLDTQYF.

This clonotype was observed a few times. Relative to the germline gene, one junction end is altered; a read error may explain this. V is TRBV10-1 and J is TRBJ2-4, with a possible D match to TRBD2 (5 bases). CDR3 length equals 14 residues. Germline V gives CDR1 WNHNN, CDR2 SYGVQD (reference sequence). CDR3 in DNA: TGCGCCAGCAGTGAATCGCTAGCCCAAAACATTCAGTACTTC. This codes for CASSESLAQNIQYF.

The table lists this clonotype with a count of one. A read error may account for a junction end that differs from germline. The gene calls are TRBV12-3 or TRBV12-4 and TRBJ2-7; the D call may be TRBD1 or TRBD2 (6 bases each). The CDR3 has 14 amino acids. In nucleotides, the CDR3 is TGTGCCAGCAGGTTAGGGGGGCCGAACTACGAGCAGTACTTC. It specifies CASRLGGPNYEQYF.

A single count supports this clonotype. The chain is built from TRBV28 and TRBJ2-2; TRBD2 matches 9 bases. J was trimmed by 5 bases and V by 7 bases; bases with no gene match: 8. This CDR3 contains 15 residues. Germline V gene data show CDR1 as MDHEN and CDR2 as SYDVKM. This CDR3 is CASKSGGIMTGELFF. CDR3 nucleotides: TGTGCCAGCAAGAGCGGGGGGATTATGACCGGGGAGCTGTTTTTT.

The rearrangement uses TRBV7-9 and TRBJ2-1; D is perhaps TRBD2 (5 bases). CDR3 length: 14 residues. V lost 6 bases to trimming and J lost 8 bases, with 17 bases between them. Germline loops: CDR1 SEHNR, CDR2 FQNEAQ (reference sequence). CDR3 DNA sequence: TGTGCCAGCAGAGGGAGTACGCTTTTGTATGAGCAGTTCTTC. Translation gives CASRGSTLLYEQFF.

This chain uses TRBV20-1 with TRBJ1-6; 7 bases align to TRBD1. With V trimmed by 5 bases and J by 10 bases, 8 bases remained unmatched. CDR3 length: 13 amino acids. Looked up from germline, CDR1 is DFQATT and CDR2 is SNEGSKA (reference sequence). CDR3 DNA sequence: TGCAGTGCTGATGAAACAGGGGTCTCACCCCTCCACTTT. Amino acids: CSADETGVSPLHF.

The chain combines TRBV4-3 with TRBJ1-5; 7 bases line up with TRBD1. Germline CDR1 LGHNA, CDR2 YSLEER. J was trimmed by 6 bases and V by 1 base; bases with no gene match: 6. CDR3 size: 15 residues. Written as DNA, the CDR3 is TGCGCCAGCAGCCAAGTGTCAGGGGGAGGTCAGCCCCAGCATTTT. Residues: CASSQVSGGGQPQHF.

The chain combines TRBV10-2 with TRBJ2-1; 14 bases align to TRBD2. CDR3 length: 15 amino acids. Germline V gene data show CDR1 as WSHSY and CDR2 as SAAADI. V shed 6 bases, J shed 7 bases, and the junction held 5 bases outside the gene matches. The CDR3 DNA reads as TGCGCCAGCAGGACTAGCGGGGGGGCATTGAATGAGCAGTTCTTC. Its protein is CASRTSGGALNEQFF.

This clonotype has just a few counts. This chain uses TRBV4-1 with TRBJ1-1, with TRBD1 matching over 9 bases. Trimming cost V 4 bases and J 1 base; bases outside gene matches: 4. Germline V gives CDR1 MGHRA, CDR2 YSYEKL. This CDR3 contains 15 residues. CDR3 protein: CASSPGGQGNTEAFF. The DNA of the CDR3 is TGCGCCAGCAGCCCGGGGGGACAGGGGAACACTGAAGCTTTCTTT.

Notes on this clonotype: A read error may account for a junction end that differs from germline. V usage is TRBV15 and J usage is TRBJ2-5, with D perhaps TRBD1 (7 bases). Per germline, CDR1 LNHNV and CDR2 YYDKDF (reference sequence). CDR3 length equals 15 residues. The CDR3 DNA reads TGTGCCACCAACAGAGTTTCAGGGGGGACCTACGGGCAGTACTTC. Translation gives CATNRVSGGTYGQYF.

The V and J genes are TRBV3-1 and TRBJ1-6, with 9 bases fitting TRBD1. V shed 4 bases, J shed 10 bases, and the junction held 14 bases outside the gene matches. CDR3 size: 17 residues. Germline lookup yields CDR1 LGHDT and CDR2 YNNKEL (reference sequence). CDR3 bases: TGTGCCAGCAGCCCGAATCTTGGGGGACAGGGCACATCACCCCTCCACTTT. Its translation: CASSPNLGGQGTSPLHF.

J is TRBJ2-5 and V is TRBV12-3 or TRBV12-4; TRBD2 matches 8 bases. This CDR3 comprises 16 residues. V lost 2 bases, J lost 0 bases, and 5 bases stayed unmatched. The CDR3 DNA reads TGTGCCAGCAGTTTATGGGGCGGGGGGAACCAAGAGACCCAGTACTTC. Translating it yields CASSLWGGGNQETQYF.

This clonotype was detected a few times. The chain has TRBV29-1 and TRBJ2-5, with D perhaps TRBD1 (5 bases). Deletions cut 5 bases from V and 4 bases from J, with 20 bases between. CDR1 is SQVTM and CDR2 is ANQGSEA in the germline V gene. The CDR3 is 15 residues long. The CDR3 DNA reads TGCAGCGTTCAGGAGCAGGGCCCTTCAGGAGAGACCCAGTACTTC. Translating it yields CSVQEQGPSGETQYF.

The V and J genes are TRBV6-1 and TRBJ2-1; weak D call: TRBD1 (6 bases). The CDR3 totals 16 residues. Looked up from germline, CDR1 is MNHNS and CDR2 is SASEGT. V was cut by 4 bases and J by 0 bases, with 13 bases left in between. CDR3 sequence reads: CASSVRGTNSYNEQFF. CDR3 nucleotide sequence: TGTGCCAGCAGTGTGCGAGGGACAAACTCCTACAATGAGCAGTTCTTC.

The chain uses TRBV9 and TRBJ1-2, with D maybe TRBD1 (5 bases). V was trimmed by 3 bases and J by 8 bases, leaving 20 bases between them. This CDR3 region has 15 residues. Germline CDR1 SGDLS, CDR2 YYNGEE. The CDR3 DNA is TGTGCCAGCAGCGCCCCGGCCAGCAAATGGGGGGGCTACACCTTC. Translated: CASSAPASKWGGYTF.

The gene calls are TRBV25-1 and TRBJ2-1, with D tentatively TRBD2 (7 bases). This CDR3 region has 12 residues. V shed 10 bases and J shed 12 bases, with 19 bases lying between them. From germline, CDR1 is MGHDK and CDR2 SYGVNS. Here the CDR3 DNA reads TGTGCCACCACTGGGGGGGCCGGGGGGCAGTTCTTC. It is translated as CATTGGAGGQFF.

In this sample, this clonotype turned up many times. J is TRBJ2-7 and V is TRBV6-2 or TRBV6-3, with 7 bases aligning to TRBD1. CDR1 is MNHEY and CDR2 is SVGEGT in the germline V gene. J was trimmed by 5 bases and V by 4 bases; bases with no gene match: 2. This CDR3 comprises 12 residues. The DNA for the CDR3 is TGTGCCAGCAGTTCAGGGGGTGACGAGCAGTACTTC. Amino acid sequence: CASSSGGDEQYF.

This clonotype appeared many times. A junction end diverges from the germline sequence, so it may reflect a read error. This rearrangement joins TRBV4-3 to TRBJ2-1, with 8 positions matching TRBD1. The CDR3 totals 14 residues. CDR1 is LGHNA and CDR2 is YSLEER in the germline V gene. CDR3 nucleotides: TGTGCCAGCAGCCAAGACAGGGGCGGTAATGAGCAGTTCTTC. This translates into CASSQDRGGNEQFF.

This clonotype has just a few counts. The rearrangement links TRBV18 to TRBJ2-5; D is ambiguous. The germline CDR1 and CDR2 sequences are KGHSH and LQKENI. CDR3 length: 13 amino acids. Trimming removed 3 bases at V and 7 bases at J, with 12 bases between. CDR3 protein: CASSPSTVMTQYF. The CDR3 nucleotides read TGTGCCAGCTCACCTAGCACCGTGATGACCCAGTACTTC.

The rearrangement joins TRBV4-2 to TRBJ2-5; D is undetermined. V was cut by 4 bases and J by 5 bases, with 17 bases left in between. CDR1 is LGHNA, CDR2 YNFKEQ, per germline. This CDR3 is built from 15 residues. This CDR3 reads CASSLALGSAETQYF. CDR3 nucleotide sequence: TGTGCCAGCAGCCTCGCTTTGGGAAGTGCGGAGACCCAGTACTTC.